A selection of T cell receptor beta chains follows, all from one sample in a study of T cells in tuberculosis. Method: immunoSEQ multiplex PCR; TCRdb's copy keeps in-frame clones and lacks some. The sample yields some 40,000 clones, 95% seen once. The sample consisted of PBMCs. The receptors come from a donor between 10 and 29 years old with latent tuberculosis or without tuberculosis infection. The CDR3 runs from the conserved cysteine through the conserved F or W. A D gene is named only where the DNA matches it firmly. Only some rows state a clone size, as once, few, many or a class for expanded clones.

size: .
D: .
J: TRBJ1-2
V: TRBV10-3
DNA: TGTGCCATCAGTGAATCCAGGGTTAACTATGGCTACACCTTC
CDR3: CAISESRVNYGYTF

size: .
D: .
J: TRBJ1-2
V: TRBV30
DNA: TGTGCCTGGAGCTCCGGACAAAACTATGGCTACACCTTC
CDR3: CAWSSGQNYGYTF

size: .
D: .
J: TRBJ2-1
V: TRBV4-1
DNA: TGCGCCAGCAGCCAAGTTGACTGGAGAGCCAGCCCCTACAATGAGCAGTTCTTC
CDR3: CASSQVDWRASPYNEQFF

size: .
D: .
J: TRBJ1-1
V: TRBV28
DNA: TGTGCCAGCATCAACTTAGGGGGGGATGTGAAAGCTTTCTTT
CDR3: CASINLGGDVKAFF

size: once
D: TRBD1
J: TRBJ2-5
V: TRBV25-1
DNA: TGTGCCAGCAGTTCGGACAGGGCCGATTCTCAAGAGACCCAGTACTTC
CDR3: CASSSDRADSQETQYF

size: .
D: TRBD1
J: TRBJ1-3
V: TRBV27
DNA: TGTGCCAGCAGTTTAGGGACAGGACCTGGAAACACCATATATTTT
CDR3: CASSLGTGPGNTIYF

size: .
D: TRBD1
J: TRBJ2-7
V: TRBV5-1
DNA: TGCGCCAGCAGCTTGGGAGGGGGCACCTACGAGCAGTACTTC
CDR3: CASSLGGGTYEQYF

size: .
D: .
J: TRBJ1-1
V: TRBV21-1
DNA: TGTTGGTGCTTCACAGGGTCTGAAGCTTTCTTT
CDR3: CWCFTGSEAFF

size: .
D: TRBD2
J: TRBJ2-1
V: TRBV15
DNA: TGTGCCACCAGCCGAGCGACTAGCGGGGGCCTATATGAGCAGTTCTTC
CDR3: CATSRATSGGLYEQFF

size: .
D: TRBD1
J: TRBJ1-1
V: TRBV27
DNA: TGTGCCAGCAGTCCCAGGGGGGTGAACACTGAAGCTTTCTTT
CDR3: CASSPRGVNTEAFF

size: .
D: TRBD1
J: TRBJ1-4
V: TRBV30
DNA: TGTGCCTGGAGTTCGGACAGGGGGGAGGAAAAACTGTTTTTT
CDR3: CAWSSDRGEEKLFF

size: .
D: .
J: TRBJ2-7
V: TRBV5-4
DNA: TGTGCCAGCAGCTTGTCAGGGGCGGACGAGCAGTACTTC
CDR3: CASSLSGADEQYF

size: .
D: .
J: TRBJ1-1
V: TRBV5-5
DNA: TGTGCCAGTATACCGGGACTGAAGGATGAAGCTTTCTTT
CDR3: CASIPGLKDEAFF

size: .
D: .
J: TRBJ1-5
V: TRBV19
DNA: TGTGCCAGTAGTACGGCCGAAGGGGTCAATCAGCCCCAGCATTTT
CDR3: CASSTAEGVNQPQHF

size: .
D: .
J: TRBJ1-2
V: TRBV25-1
DNA: TGTGCCAGCAGTGGAAGGACAGTCCTGGATGGCTACACCTTC
CDR3: CASSGRTVLDGYTF

size: .
D: .
J: TRBJ2-7
V: TRBV5-4
DNA: TGTGCCAGCAGCTCCCCCGGGACAATCCACTACGAGCAGTACTTC
CDR3: CASSSPGTIHYEQYF

size: .
D: .
J: TRBJ1-1
V: TRBV29-1
DNA: TGCAGCGTCCGGAATGTCTGGGCGTTCATGAACACTGAAGCTTTCTTT
CDR3: CSVRNVWAFMNTEAFF

size: .
D: TRBD1
J: TRBJ2-1
V: TRBV5-1
DNA: TGCGCCAGCAGCTTAACCGGGACAGGGTTAGGAGAGCAGTTCTTC
CDR3: CASSLTGTGLGEQFF

size: .
D: TRBD1
J: TRBJ1-1
V: TRBV27
DNA: TGTGCCACACGCCAGGGGGCCTGGGTCACTGAAGCTTTCTTT
CDR3: CATRQGAWVTEAFF

size: .
D: .
J: TRBJ2-7
V: TRBV19
DNA: TGTGCCAGTAGTATAGTCTGGACACCCAGTTTATCAGGGCAGTACTTC
CDR3: CASSIVWTPSLSGQYF

size: .
D: TRBD2
J: TRBJ2-3
V: TRBV19
DNA: TGTGCCAGTAGTCGTTCTAGCGGAAACACAGATACGCAGTATTTT
CDR3: CASSRSSGNTDTQYF

size: .
D: TRBD2
J: TRBJ2-2
V: TRBV30
DNA: TGTGCCTGGAGTGACTTCCTAATCCTGGATACTCCAGCGGGGGGAAACACCGGGGAGCTGTTTTTT
CDR3: CAWSDFLILDTPAGGNTGELFF

size: .
D: TRBD1
J: TRBJ1-2
V: TRBV28
DNA: TGTGCCAGCAGAGAAGGGACAGGGGCAGGCTATGGCTACACCTTC
CDR3: CASREGTGAGYGYTF

size: .
D: TRBD1
J: TRBJ2-5
V: TRBV19
DNA: TGTGCCACATCTATAACAGGGGGTCAAGAGACCCAGTACTTC
CDR3: CATSITGGQETQYF

size: .
D: .
J: TRBJ1-6
V: TRBV6-5
DNA: TGTGCCAGCAGTTACTCGACTGGCTATAATTCACCCCTCCACTTT
CDR3: CASSYSTGYNSPLHF

size: .
D: .
J: TRBJ2-7
V: TRBV7-9
DNA: TGTGCCAGCAGCTTAGGAGACCGACAGTCCTCCTACGAGCAGTACTTC
CDR3: CASSLGDRQSSYEQYF

size: once
D: .
J: TRBJ1-5
V: TRBV28
DNA: TGTGCCAGCAGTTTAAATCCGGAGACTATGACCCCTCATAGCAATCAGCCCCAGCATTTT
CDR3: CASSLNPETMTPHSNQPQHF

size: .
D: TRBD2
J: TRBJ2-1
V: TRBV7-2
DNA: TGTGCCAGCAGCTGGGCCGGGACTAGCGCAAACAATGAGCAGTTCTTC
CDR3: CASSWAGTSANNEQFF

size: .
D: .
J: TRBJ1-1
V: TRBV11-2
DNA: TGTGCCAGCAGCTCAGTAAAACAGGGCATTGGGACTGAAGCTTTCTTT
CDR3: CASSSVKQGIGTEAFF

size: .
D: TRBD1
J: TRBJ1-2
V: TRBV9
DNA: TGTGCCAGCAGCGTAGAAGGAACAGGGGGCATCTATGGCTACACCTTC
CDR3: CASSVEGTGGIYGYTF

size: once
D: TRBD2
J: TRBJ2-7
V: TRBV7-2
DNA: TGTGCCAGCAGCACGGGGGGGTCCTACGAGCAGTACTTC
CDR3: CASSTGGSYEQYF

size: once
D: .
J: TRBJ1-2
V: TRBV30
DNA: TGTGCCTGGACCCACTTCGGGGGAGGGAATAACTATGGCTACACCTTC
CDR3: CAWTHFGGGNNYGYTF

size: .
D: TRBD1
J: TRBJ2-6
V: TRBV12-5
DNA: TGTGCTAGTGGTTTGTGGACAGGGGAGACTGGGGCCAACGTCCTGACTTTC
CDR3: CASGLWTGETGANVLTF

size: .
D: .
J: TRBJ1-2
V: TRBV30
DNA: TGTGCCTGGAGTGTCGACTCAGGGTTCTATGGCTACACCTTC
CDR3: CAWSVDSGFYGYTF

size: .
D: TRBD1
J: TRBJ1-2
V: TRBV6-1
DNA: TGTGCCAGCAGTGAAGGGCGGGACAGAGATGGCTACACCTTC
CDR3: CASSEGRDRDGYTF

size: .
D: .
J: TRBJ1-6
V: TRBV28
DNA: TGTGCCAGCAGTGGAACAGGGAGCTCCTATAATTCACCCCTCCACTTT
CDR3: CASSGTGSSYNSPLHF

size: .
D: TRBD1
J: TRBJ2-7
V: TRBV18
DNA: TGTGCCAGCTCACCAGGACAGGGGAACCACTACGAGCAGTACTTC
CDR3: CASSPGQGNHYEQYF

size: .
D: .
J: TRBJ1-5
V: TRBV30
DNA: TGTGCCTGGAGGCGCGAGGCCTCCTCTCAGCCCCAGCATTTT
CDR3: CAWRREASSQPQHF

size: .
D: .
J: TRBJ1-1
V: TRBV30
DNA: TGTGCCTGGACAGCCCTCATGACCGGGGAAGCTTTCTTT
CDR3: CAWTALMTGEAFF

size: once
D: .
J: TRBJ1-2
V: TRBV27
DNA: TGTGCCAGTTGGCGGGACGGACTAGGAGTCTACACCTTC
CDR3: CASWRDGLGVYTF

size: .
D: .
J: TRBJ2-7
V: TRBV7-8
DNA: TGTGCCAGCAGCCCCAAAACAGGGATTGGAAACGAGCAGTACTTC
CDR3: CASSPKTGIGNEQYF

size: .
D: .
J: TRBJ2-4
V: TRBV27
DNA: TGTGCCAGCAGTCACGGGGGAGCCCGAAGTATAAACATTCAGTACTTC
CDR3: CASSHGGARSINIQYF

size: .
D: TRBD2
J: TRBJ2-1
V: TRBV27
DNA: TGTGCCAGCACCCTGACGACTAGCGGGGTGGGTGAGCAGTTCTTC
CDR3: CASTLTTSGVGEQFF

size: .
D: .
J: TRBJ2-6
V: TRBV9
DNA: TGTGCCAGCAGTGACCCAGGGGTTGTTTCCGGGGCCAACGTCCTGACTTTC
CDR3: CASSDPGVVSGANVLTF

size: .
D: .
J: TRBJ1-1
V: TRBV27
DNA: TGTGCCAGCCTGAGGACGGGAGCCACTGAAGCTTTCTTT
CDR3: CASLRTGATEAFF

size: .
D: .
J: TRBJ2-3
V: TRBV9
DNA: TGTGCCAGCAGCGCCACGACTAGCACAGATACGCAGTATTTT
CDR3: CASSATTSTDTQYF

size: .
D: TRBD1
J: TRBJ2-5
V: TRBV28
DNA: TGTGCCAGTAGAACGACAGGGAAAGAGACCCAGTACTTC
CDR3: CASRTTGKETQYF

size: .
D: TRBD1
J: TRBJ1-1
V: TRBV2
DNA: TGTGCCAGCAGTACCCGGCGACAGGGCCTGAACACTGAAGCTTTCTTT
CDR3: CASSTRRQGLNTEAFF

size: once
D: TRBD1
J: TRBJ1-6
V: TRBV28
DNA: TGTGCCATCGATCCATCAGGGGGCGAGGCCTATAATTCACCCCTCCACTTT
CDR3: CAIDPSGGEAYNSPLHF

size: .
D: .
J: TRBJ1-2
V: TRBV18
DNA: TGTGCCAGCTCACCACCCGGGACACCCATTCGATCTAACTATGGCTACACCTTC
CDR3: CASSPPGTPIRSNYGYTF

size: .
D: .
J: TRBJ1-3
V: TRBV5-1
DNA: TGCGCCAGCAGCTTGGCCGGTCCTGGAAACACCATATATTTT
CDR3: CASSLAGPGNTIYF

size: .
D: .
J: TRBJ2-5
V: TRBV6-6
DNA: TGTGCCAGCAGTTACACCGCCGGGCGGGATGAGACCCAGTACTTC
CDR3: CASSYTAGRDETQYF

size: .
D: .
J: TRBJ2-7
V: TRBV5-6
DNA: TGTGCCAGCGGAGTCAGGGAAGAAGAGTACTTC
CDR3: CASGVREEEYF

size: .
D: TRBD2
J: TRBJ2-5
V: TRBV25-1
DNA: TGTGCCAGCAGTGAATCCTCGGGACTAGCGGGGGCCCAAGAGACCCAGTACTTC
CDR3: CASSESSGLAGAQETQYF

size: .
D: .
J: TRBJ1-3
V: TRBV2
DNA: TGTGCCAGCAGTTTGTGGGTGGAGGGAAACACCATATATTTT
CDR3: CASSLWVEGNTIYF

size: .
D: .
J: TRBJ1-1
V: TRBV6-1
DNA: TGTGCCAGCCGGGGGTGGGTTAACACTGAAGCTTTCTTT
CDR3: CASRGWVNTEAFF

size: .
D: .
J: TRBJ1-6
V: TRBV6-1
DNA: TGTGCCAGCAGTGCAAGGGACACCTATTCACCCCTCCACTTT
CDR3: CASSARDTYSPLHF

size: .
D: .
J: TRBJ1-5
V: TRBV18
DNA: TGTGCCAGCTCGGGTGGCGGGACCACCAATCAGCCCCAGCATTTT
CDR3: CASSGGGTTNQPQHF